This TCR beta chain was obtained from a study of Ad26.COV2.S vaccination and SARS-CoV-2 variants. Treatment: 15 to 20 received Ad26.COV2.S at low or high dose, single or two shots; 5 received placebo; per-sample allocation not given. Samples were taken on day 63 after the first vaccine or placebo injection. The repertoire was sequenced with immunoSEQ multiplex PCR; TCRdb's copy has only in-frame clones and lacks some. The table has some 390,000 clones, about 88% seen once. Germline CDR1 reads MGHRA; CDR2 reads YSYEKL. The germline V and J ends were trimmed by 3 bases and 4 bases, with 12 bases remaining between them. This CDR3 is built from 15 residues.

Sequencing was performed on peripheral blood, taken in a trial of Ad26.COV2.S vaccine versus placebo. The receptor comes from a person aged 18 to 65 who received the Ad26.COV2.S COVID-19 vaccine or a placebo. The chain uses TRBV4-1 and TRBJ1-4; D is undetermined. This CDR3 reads CASSQASEINEKLFF. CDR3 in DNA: TGCGCCAGCAGCCAGGCTTCGGAGATTAATGAAAAACTGTTTTTT.